Listed below are T cell receptor beta chains from one sample, sequenced in a study of vaccination effects on CD4 cells after COVID-19. What these receptors recognize is not known. Data came from immunoSEQ multiplex PCR; TCRdb stores just in-frame clones and leaves some out. The data contain about 48,000 clones, roughly 79% of them seen just once; the ten biggest clones take up approximately 6%. The material was CD4+ T cells from PBMCs cultured with HCoV-OC43 spike peptides, obtained before COVID-19 vaccination. These receptors came from a human donor who received a COVID-19 vaccine. Each CDR3 is given with its conserved first and last residue. The order of the fields is D gene, J gene, V gene, clone size, CDR3 DNA, CDR3 protein. A D gene is named only where the DNA matches it firmly. Not all rows give a size; the values are once, few, many and, for expanded clones, a class.

NA | TRBJ2-3 | TRBV27 | NA | TGTGCCACCGCGAAGGCCACAGATACGCAGTATTTT | CATAKATDTQYF
NA | TRBJ2-5 | TRBV18 | NA | TGTGCCAGCTCACCACCTGGGGCGGGCGAGACCCAGTACTTC | CASSPPGAGETQYF
NA | TRBJ1-6 | TRBV19 | NA | TGTGCCAGTGCCTGGGCTACCTATAATTCACCCCTCCACTTT | CASAWATYNSPLHF
NA | TRBJ1-6 | TRBV6-1 | once | TGTGCCAGCAGGGAAGGGATAGCGACCTTCTATAATTCACCCCTCCACTTT | CASREGIATFYNSPLHF
TRBD1 | TRBJ1-1 | TRBV18 | NA | TGTGCCAGCTCACCTCCGGACAGGGCCATGAACACTGAAGCTTTCTTT | CASSPPDRAMNTEAFF
TRBD2 | TRBJ2-3 | TRBV3-1/TRBV3-2 | NA | TGTGCCAGCAGCCGAGGACTAGCGGTGCGGACAGATACGCAGTATTTT | CASSRGLAVRTDTQYF
TRBD1 | TRBJ1-4 | TRBV5-5 | NA | TGTGCCAGCAGCTTGCAGGGGGCTGCAACTAATGAAAAACTGTTTTTT | CASSLQGAATNEKLFF
TRBD1 | TRBJ2-1 | TRBV7-8 | NA | TGTGCCAGCAGCAAGGGACAGGGGGCTTACAATGAGCAGTTCTTC | CASSKGQGAYNEQFF
NA | TRBJ2-3 | TRBV3-1/TRBV3-2 | NA | TGTGCCAGCAGCCAGAGCTTCACGTACACAGATACGCAGTATTTT | CASSQSFTYTDTQYF
NA | TRBJ1-2 | TRBV9 | few | TGTGCCAGCAGCGTAGGGGCGGGGGACTATGGCTACACCTTC | CASSVGAGDYGYTF
NA | TRBJ2-1 | TRBV7-9 | NA | TGTGCCAGCAGCTTAGTGGGAGGGGGGGCCGGCAATGAGCAGTTCTTC | CASSLVGGGAGNEQFF
NA | TRBJ2-3 | TRBV7-2 | NA | TGTGCCAGCAGCTTAGTCAGGGGAAGTGAGTCAGATACGCAGTATTTT | CASSLVRGSESDTQYF
TRBD1 | TRBJ1-2 | TRBV5-1 | few | TGCGCCAGCAGCCCAGGACAGGCGCTGAACTATGGCTACACCTTC | CASSPGQALNYGYTF
NA | TRBJ1-1 | TRBV29-1 | NA | TGCAGCGTTGACCAGGGTGGCGACACTGAAGCTTTCTTT | CSVDQGGDTEAFF
TRBD1 | TRBJ1-6 | TRBV5-1 | few | TGCGCCAGCAGGCGTACAGGGGGCGATTCACCCCTCCACTTT | CASRRTGGDSPLHF
TRBD1 | TRBJ2-1 | TRBV5-1 | NA | TGCGCCGGCCGTAGGGGGCTTAGCTCCTACAATGAGCAGTTCTTC | CAGRRGLSSYNEQFF